The 5 T cell receptor beta chains presented below share a single source sample, sequenced in a study of blood T cell repertoires in COVID-19. The table came from immunoSEQ multiplex PCR; TCRdb's copy has only in-frame clones and leaves some out. The repertoire has some 200,000 clones, roughly four fifths of them found once; the top ten carry under 3%. Material: peripheral blood. Every receptor here comes from a human donor with acute or convalescent COVID-19. The donor label of this sample is uncertain.

At least ten counts were recorded for this clone. This chain uses TRBV5-4 with TRBJ2-7, with 9 bases matching TRBD1. This CDR3 region has 14 residues. In germline, CDR1 is SGHNT, CDR2 YYREEE (reference sequence). J gave up 2 bases and V 4 bases, and 4 bases lay outside the gene matches. The CDR3 is CASSTGQGTYEQYF. In DNA, the CDR3 is TGTGCCAGCAGCACTGGACAGGGGACCTACGAGCAGTACTTC.

The chain employs TRBV6-5 and TRBJ2-3; D is perhaps TRBD1 (6 bases). Per germline, CDR1 MNHEY and CDR2 SVGAGI. This CDR3 contains 14 residues. V lost 8 bases to trimming and J lost 2 bases, with 14 bases between them. The CDR3 loop is CASSRTVSTDTQYF. The CDR3 region has the DNA TGTGCCAGCTCCCGGACAGTCTCCACAGATACGCAGTATTTT.

The rearrangement uses TRBV6-5 and TRBJ1-1; the D is unclear. The ends were cut back, 6 bases at V and 7 bases at J, with 15 bases in the middle. CDR3 length: 13 residues. Looked up from germline, CDR1 is MNHEY and CDR2 is SVGAGI. The CDR3 protein is CASRRAYGVEAFF. The CDR3 coding sequence is TGTGCCAGCAGAAGAGCTTATGGAGTTGAAGCTTTCTTT.

The V call is TRBV5-1, the J call TRBJ1-1; 11 bases are a match to TRBD1. Germline V gene sequence: CDR1 SGHRS, CDR2 YFSETQ. The CDR3 sequence is 16 residues long. Trimming cost V 4 bases and J 4 bases; bases outside gene matches: 9. This CDR3 reads CASSQGTGGRGTEAFF. CDR3 nucleotides: TGCGCCAGCAGCCAAGGGACAGGGGGAAGAGGCACTGAAGCTTTCTTT. Variable domain in full (rest from reference TRBV5-1 and TRBJ1-1): KAGVTQTPRYLIKTRGQQVTLSCSPISGHRSVSWYQQTPGQGLQFLFEYFSETQRNKGNFPGRFSGRQFSNSRSEMNVSTLELGDSALYLCASSQGTGGRGTEAFFGQGTRLTVV.

This chain uses TRBV3-1 (or the pseudogene TRBV3-2) with TRBJ2-7; D is uncertain. The CDR3 extends over 11 amino acids. Trimming removed 4 bases from V and 3 bases from J, with 4 bases in between. Germline values: CDR1 LGHDT, CDR2 YNNKEL (reference sequence). The CDR3 sequence: CASSPGYEQYF. DNA of the CDR3: TGTGCCAGCAGCCCGGGCTACGAGCAGTACTTC.